This record concerns one TCR beta chain sequence. Its antigen is currently unknown. The data derive from a study of cytomegalovirus exposure and HLA in healthy donors. Study findings and constraints: Associated with HLA alleles at 0.05 false discovery rate in a later analysis were some 18,000 TCR beta sequences. Relative to the roughly 690-donor mean, N-insertions were reportedly fewer in an Asian-associated ancestry cluster in a later analysis.

The CDR3 runs 15 residues. V was pared by 3 bases and J by 3 bases, with 2 bases of the junction left unmatched. The germline gives CDR1 MNHEY, CDR2 SMNVEV (reference sequence). Primers included in the PCR were 60 Vbeta and 13 Jbeta primers. Produced via immunoSEQ multiplex PCR; TCRdb's table is partial and in-frame only. The data include roughly 39,000 clones; the top ten clones carry about 3.2%. The gene calls are TRBV27 and TRBJ2-1, with 10 nucleotides matching TRBD1. This TCR was sampled from a woman aged 25 to 39 in good health and CMV-seropositive. The sequenced sample was PBMCs. The CDR3 reads CASSLTGGRYNEQFF. Written as DNA, the CDR3 is TGTGCCAGCAGTTTGACAGGGGGCCGCTACAATGAGCAGTTCTTC.